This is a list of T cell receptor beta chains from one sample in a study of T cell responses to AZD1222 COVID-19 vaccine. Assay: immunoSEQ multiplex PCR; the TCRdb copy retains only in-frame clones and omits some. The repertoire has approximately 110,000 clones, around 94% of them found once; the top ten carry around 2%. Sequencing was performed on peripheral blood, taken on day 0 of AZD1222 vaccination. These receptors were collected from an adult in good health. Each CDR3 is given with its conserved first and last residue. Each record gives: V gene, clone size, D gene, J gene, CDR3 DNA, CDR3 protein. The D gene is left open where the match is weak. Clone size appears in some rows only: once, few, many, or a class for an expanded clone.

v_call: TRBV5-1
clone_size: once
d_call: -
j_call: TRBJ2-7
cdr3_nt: TGCGCCAGCAGCCCCCTGAACGAGCAGTACTTC
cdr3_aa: CASSPLNEQYF

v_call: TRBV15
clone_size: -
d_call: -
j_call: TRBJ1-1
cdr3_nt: TGTGCCACCGGAGATATGAACACTGAAGCTTTCTTT
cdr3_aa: CATGDMNTEAFF

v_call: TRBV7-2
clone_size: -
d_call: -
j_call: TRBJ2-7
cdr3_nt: TGTGCCAGCAGCTCCGAAATGACAGGCTCCTACGAGCAGTACTTC
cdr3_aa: CASSSEMTGSYEQYF

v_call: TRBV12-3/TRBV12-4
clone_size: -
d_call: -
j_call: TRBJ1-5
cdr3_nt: TGTGCCAGCAGTTTAAACAGCAATCAGCCCCAGCATTTT
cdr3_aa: CASSLNSNQPQHF

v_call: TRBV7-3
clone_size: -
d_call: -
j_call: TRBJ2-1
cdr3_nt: TGTGCCAGCAGCTTTAGAGGACAATTCAGCTCCTACAATGAGCAGTTCTTC
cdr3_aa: CASSFRGQFSSYNEQFF

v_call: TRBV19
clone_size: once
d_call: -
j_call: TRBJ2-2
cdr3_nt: TGTGCCAGTACCTGGGGGAAGGGGAGGTCCGGGGAGCTGTTTTTT
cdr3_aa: CASTWGKGRSGELFF

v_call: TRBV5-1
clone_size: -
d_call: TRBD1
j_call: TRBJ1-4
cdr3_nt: TGCGCCAGCAGCTTGGGCTTGGGACAGGTTAATGAAAAACTGTTTTTT
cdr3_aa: CASSLGLGQVNEKLFF

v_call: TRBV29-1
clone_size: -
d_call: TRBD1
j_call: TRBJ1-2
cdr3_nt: TGCAGCGTTGAGACAGGGACGGGCTACACCTTC
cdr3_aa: CSVETGTGYTF

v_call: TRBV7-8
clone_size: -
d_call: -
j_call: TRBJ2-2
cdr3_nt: TGTGCCAGCAGCATACAGGCCATGAACACCGGGGAGCTGTTTTTT
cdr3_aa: CASSIQAMNTGELFF

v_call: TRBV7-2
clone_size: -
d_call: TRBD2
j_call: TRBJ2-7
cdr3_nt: TGTGCCAGCAGCTTCTGGCCTAGCGGGAGTAGGGCCTACGAGCAGTACTTC
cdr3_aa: CASSFWPSGSRAYEQYF

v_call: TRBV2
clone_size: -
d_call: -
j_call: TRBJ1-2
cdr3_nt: TGTGCCAGCAGGAGGGGGGAAAACTATGGCTACACCTTC
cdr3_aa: CASRRGENYGYTF

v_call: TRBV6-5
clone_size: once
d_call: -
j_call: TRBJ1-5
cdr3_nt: TGTGCCAGCAGGGGACACAGCAATCAGCCCCAGCATTTT
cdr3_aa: CASRGHSNQPQHF

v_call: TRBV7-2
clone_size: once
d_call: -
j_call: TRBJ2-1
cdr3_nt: TGTGCCAGCAGCTTTGGCCTAGCAGGCGATGAGCAGTTCTTC
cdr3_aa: CASSFGLAGDEQFF

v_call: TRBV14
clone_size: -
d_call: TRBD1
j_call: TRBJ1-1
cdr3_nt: TGTGCCAGCAGCGTCATCCAGGTCGGACAGGGCACTGAAGCTTTCTTT
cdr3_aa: CASSVIQVGQGTEAFF

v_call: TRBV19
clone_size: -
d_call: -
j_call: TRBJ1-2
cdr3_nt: TGTGCCAGTAGTCCCCCCCCATGGGCCATAGCTAACTATGGCTACACCTTC
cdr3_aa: CASSPPPWAIANYGYTF

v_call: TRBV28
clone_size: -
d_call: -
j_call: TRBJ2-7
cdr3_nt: TGTGCCAGCAGCCAACAAGCCCTTTTGCAGTACTTC
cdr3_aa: CASSQQALLQYF

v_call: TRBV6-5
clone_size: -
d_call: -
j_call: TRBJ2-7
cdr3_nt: TGTGCCAGCAGCTCTACAGGAGGGCAGTACTTC
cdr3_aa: CASSSTGGQYF

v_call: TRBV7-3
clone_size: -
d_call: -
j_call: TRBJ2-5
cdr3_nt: TGTGCCAGCAGCCCCGCACTGCTAGATAGGGTGGAGACCCAGTACTTC
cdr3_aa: CASSPALLDRVETQYF

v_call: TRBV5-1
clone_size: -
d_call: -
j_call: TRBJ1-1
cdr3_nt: TGCGCCAGCAGCTTGGTATCTGGTAGGGATTCGGTCACTGAAGCTTTCTTT
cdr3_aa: CASSLVSGRDSVTEAFF

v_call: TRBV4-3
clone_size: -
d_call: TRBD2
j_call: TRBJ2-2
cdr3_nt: TGCGCCAGCAGCCAAGATTTAAGACTAGCGGGGGGGCCCACCGGGGAGCTGTTTTTT
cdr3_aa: CASSQDLRLAGGPTGELFF

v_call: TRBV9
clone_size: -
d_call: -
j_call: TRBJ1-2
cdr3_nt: TGTGCCAGCAGCGTAGGGGGACACCTGGAATACTATGGCTACACCTTC
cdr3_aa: CASSVGGHLEYYGYTF

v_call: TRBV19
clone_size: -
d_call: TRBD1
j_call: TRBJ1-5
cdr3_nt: TGTGCCAGTAGTATCGACGGGACAGGGGGCAATCAGCCCCAGCATTTT
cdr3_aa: CASSIDGTGGNQPQHF

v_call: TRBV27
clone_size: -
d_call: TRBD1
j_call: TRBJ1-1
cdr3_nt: TGTGCCAGCAGTCCTAGACAGGGCACTGAAGCTTTCTTT
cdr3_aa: CASSPRQGTEAFF

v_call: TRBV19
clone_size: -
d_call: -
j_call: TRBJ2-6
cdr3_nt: TGTGCCAGCCGCAAGCAGGGCTCTGGGGCCAACGTCCTGACTTTC
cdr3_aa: CASRKQGSGANVLTF

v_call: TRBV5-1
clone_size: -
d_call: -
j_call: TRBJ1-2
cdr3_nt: TGCGCCAGCAGCCTTGACAGTGGGGACTCTAACTATGGCTACACCTTC
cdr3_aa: CASSLDSGDSNYGYTF

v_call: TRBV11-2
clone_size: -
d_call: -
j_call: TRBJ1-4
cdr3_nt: TGTGCCAGCAGCTTAGATCTCGGCGCAACTAATGAAAAACTGTTTTTT
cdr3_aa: CASSLDLGATNEKLFF

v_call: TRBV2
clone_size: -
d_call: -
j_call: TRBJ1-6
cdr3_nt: TGTGCCAGCAGATTTTGGGGACAAGGATTAAAATGGAATTCACCCCTCCACTTT
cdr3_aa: CASRFWGQGLKWNSPLHF

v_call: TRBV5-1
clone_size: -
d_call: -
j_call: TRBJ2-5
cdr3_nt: TGCGCCAGCAGCTTGGCCGGCGGAGCGGAGACCCAGTACTTC
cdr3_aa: CASSLAGGAETQYF

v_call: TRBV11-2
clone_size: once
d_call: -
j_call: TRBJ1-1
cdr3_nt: TGTGCCAGCAGCTTACAAGGGTACACTGAAGCTTTCTTT
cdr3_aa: CASSLQGYTEAFF

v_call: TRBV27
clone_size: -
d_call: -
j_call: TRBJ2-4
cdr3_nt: TGTGCCAGCAGGAGGTTATTGGAAACGGTCCCCTTAGCCAAAAACATTCAGTACTTC
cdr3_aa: CASRRLLETVPLAKNIQYF

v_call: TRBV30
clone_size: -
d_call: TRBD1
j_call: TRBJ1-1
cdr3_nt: TGTGCCTGGAGTGCGATGGGACAGGGAACTGAAGCTTTCTTT
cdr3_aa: CAWSAMGQGTEAFF

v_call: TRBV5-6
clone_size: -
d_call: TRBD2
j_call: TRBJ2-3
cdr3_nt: TGTGCCAGCAGCCCCGAGCGGGAGACCCGCACAGATACGCAGTATTTT
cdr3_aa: CASSPERETRTDTQYF

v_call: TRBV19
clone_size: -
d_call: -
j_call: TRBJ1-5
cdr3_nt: TGTGCCAGTACGCATATTCCTCCCAACCGAATTTATAGCAATCAGCCCCAGCATTTT
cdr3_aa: CASTHIPPNRIYSNQPQHF

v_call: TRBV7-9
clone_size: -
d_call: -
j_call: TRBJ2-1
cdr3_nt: TGTGCCAGCAGCCTATTGCGCGGGGAGCAGTTCTTC
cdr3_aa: CASSLLRGEQFF

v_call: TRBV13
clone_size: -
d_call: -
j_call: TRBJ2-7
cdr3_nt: TGTGCCAGCAGCGTCCAATCTGTCCCCTACGAGCAGTACTTC
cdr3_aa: CASSVQSVPYEQYF

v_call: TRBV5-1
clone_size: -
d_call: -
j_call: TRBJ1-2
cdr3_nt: TGCGCCAGCAGCTTGGCAAACTATGGCTACACCTTC
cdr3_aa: CASSLANYGYTF

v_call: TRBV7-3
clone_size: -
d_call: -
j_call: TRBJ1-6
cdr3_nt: TGTGCCAGCAGCTTAAATCCGGGGGGGGAATCACCCCTCCACTTT
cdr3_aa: CASSLNPGGESPLHF

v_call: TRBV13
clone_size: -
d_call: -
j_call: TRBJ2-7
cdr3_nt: TGTGCCAGCAGCCGGGACTCGAAGCCCGAGCAGTACTTC
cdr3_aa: CASSRDSKPEQYF

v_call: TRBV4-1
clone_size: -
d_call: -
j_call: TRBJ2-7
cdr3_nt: TGCGCCAGCAGCCAAGATCGGCTCGGCGGACCTAATTACTTC
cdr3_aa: CASSQDRLGGPNYF

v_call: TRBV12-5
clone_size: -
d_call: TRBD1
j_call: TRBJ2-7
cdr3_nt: TGTGCTAGTGGCCCCACAGGGGGATTCATTTACGAGCAGTACTTC
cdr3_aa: CASGPTGGFIYEQYF

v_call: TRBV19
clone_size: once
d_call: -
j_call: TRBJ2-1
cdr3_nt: TGTGCCAGTAGTATACCGGACAGTTTCTACAATGAGCAGTTCTTC
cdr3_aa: CASSIPDSFYNEQFF

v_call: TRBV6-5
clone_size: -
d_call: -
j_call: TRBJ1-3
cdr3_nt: TGTGCCAGCAGTCCCGGACGGAGTAACACCATATATTTT
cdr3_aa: CASSPGRSNTIYF

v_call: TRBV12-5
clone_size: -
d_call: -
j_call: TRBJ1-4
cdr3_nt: TGTGCTAGTGGTCCCACGTTGGGGTCTAGAGAAAAACTGTTTTTT
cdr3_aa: CASGPTLGSREKLFF

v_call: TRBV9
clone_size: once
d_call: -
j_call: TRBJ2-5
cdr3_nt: TGTGCCAGCAGCGTAGAATTGAGCGGGTCTCAAGGGACCCAGTACTTC
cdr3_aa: CASSVELSGSQGTQYF